This T cell receptor beta chain was found in a study of CD8+ T cells in alopecia areata. A note on this clone: The target antigen is unknown.

Findings and caveats of the study: Normal-skin resident alphabeta T cells also appear among scalp sample sequences. It was lesional scalp, especially alopecia totalis/universalis, that showed higher clonality than normal scalp.

Investigators isolated RNA and reverse transcribed it into cDNA to act as the sequencing template. Only in-frame clones appear in the TCRdb table, and some are missing; sequencing was by immunoSEQ multiplex PCR. The sample yields around 210,000 clones, 45% to 70% seen once. Sorting separated CD4+ and CD8+ T cells out of PBMCs. The V end was cut by 1 base, the J end by 0 bases, with 7 bases between. CDR3 size: 14 residues. The germline V gene encodes CDR1 SGHKS and CDR2 YYEKEE (reference sequence). The source material was CD8+ T cells sorted from blood. The clonotype comes from a human donor in good health. The chain couples TRBV5-5 to TRBJ1-1; D uncertain. The CDR3 reads CASSLNSMNTEAFF. For the CDR3, the DNA is TGTGCCAGCAGCTTGAACAGCATGAACACTGAAGCTTTCTTT. Supplemented by reference TRBV5-5 and TRBJ1-1, the full variable domain reads DAGVTQSPTHLIKTRGQQVTLRCSPISGHKSVSWYQQVLGQGPQFIFQYYEKEERGRGNFPDRFSARQFPNYSSELNVNALLLGDSALYLCASSLNSMNTEAFFGQGTRLTVV.